Shown below are 2 T cell receptor beta chains from a single sample sequenced in a study of T cells in Graves' hyperthyroidism and ophthalmopathy. Amplified TCR beta CDR3 regions derived from RNA transcripts. Primed by the HTBI set, a first-round RT-PCR was run on the TCR CDR3. TCRdb analysed the multiplex PCR reads with MiXCR anew, one entry per CDR3 protein. The top ten hold approximately 31% of the sample, which has about 760,000 distinct CDR3 sequences, 35% seen once. Sequenced sample: blood. These receptors were taken from a middle-aged woman with Graves' hyperthyroidism.

Only one count was recorded for this clonotype. The CDR3 reads CATDKDRTGLINSPLHF. CDR3 bases: TGTGCCACCGACAAGGATAGGACCGGGCTAATTAATTCACCCCTCCACTTT. The V call is TRBV10-3, the J call TRBJ1-6; D is uncertain. The V end was cut by 10 bases, the J end by 6 bases, with 25 bases between. Germline loops: CDR1 ENHRY, CDR2 SYGVKD. The CDR3 has 17 amino acids.

The chain links TRBV6-5 to TRBJ1-2; D is perhaps TRBD1 (6 bases). Germline-derived CDR1 and CDR2 are MNHEY and SVGAGI. The CDR3 has 15 amino acids. Deletions cut 4 bases from V and 5 bases from J, with 17 bases between. The CDR3 loop is CASSSGATGMYGYTF. The CDR3 DNA is TGTGCCAGCAGTTCCGGAGCGACAGGAATGTATGGCTACACCTTC.